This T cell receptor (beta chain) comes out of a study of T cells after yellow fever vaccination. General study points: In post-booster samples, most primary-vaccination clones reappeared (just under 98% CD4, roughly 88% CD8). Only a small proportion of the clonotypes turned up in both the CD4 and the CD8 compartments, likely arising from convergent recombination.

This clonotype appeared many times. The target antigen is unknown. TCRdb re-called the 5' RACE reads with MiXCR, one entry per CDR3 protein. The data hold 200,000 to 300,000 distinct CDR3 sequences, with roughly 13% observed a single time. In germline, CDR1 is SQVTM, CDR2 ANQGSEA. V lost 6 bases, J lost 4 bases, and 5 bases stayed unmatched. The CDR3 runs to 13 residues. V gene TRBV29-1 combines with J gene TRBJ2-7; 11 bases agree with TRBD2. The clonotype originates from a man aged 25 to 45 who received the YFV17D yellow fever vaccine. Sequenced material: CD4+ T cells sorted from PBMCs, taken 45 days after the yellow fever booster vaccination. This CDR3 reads CSVKLAGAYEQYF. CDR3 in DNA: TGCAGCGTGAAACTAGCGGGGGCGTACGAGCAGTACTTC.